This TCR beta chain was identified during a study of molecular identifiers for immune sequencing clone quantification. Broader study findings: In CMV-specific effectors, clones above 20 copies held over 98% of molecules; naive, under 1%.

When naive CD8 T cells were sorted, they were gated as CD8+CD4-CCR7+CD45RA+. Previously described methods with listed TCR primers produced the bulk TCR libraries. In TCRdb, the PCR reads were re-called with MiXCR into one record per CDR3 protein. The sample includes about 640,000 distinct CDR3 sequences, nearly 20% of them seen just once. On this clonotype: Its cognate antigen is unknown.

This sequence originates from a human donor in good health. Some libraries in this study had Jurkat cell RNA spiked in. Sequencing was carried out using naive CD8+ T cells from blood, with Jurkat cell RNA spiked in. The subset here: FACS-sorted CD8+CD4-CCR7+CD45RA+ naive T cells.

The CDR3 region is CASSLSGGGNTIYF. CDR3 bases: TGTGCCAGCAGTTTATCAGGGGGTGGAAACACCATATATTTT. The V and J genes are TRBV12-3 or TRBV12-4 and TRBJ1-3, with TRBD1 matching 7 bases. V trimming: 2 bases; J trimming: 3 bases; junction bases outside the gene matches: 1. The CDR3 is 14 amino acids.